The rows below give T cell receptor beta chains drawn from one sample of a study of blood T cell repertoires in COVID-19. The data were produced by immunoSEQ multiplex PCR, yet TCRdb's version contains in-frame clones alone and is incomplete. The sample lists 150,000 to 200,000 clones, roughly 90% occurring once. Source material: peripheral blood. These receptors originate from a man in his sixties with active or convalescent COVID-19. CDR3s include the opening cysteine and the closing phenylalanine or tryptophan. D genes are given only for firm matches. A row's size may be missing; if present it is once, few, many or a size class.

v_call: TRBV11-2; d_call: -; j_call: TRBJ1-1; clone_size: -; cdr3_nt: TGTGCCAGCAGCTTAGGGGCCGGCATGAACACTGAAGCTTTCTTT; cdr3_aa: CASSLGAGMNTEAFF
v_call: TRBV2; d_call: -; j_call: TRBJ1-3; clone_size: -; cdr3_nt: TGTGCCAGCATTCGTGACACTGGCTCTGGAAACACCATATATTTT; cdr3_aa: CASIRDTGSGNTIYF
v_call: TRBV7-2; d_call: -; j_call: TRBJ1-2; clone_size: once; cdr3_nt: TGTGCCAGCAGATCCACACCGGGGAACTATGGCTACACCTTC; cdr3_aa: CASRSTPGNYGYTF
v_call: TRBV18; d_call: TRBD1; j_call: TRBJ1-2; clone_size: -; cdr3_nt: TGTGCCAGCTCAGCCACAGACAGGGGCAACTATGGCTACACCTTC; cdr3_aa: CASSATDRGNYGYTF
v_call: TRBV3-1/TRBV3-2; d_call: -; j_call: TRBJ2-3; clone_size: -; cdr3_nt: TGTGCCAGCAGCCCGACGGCGGGACCCACAGATACGCAGTATTTT; cdr3_aa: CASSPTAGPTDTQYF
v_call: TRBV6-5; d_call: -; j_call: TRBJ2-1; clone_size: once; cdr3_nt: TGTGCCAGCCGCGGGACCCCGGCCCTCAATGAGCAGTTCTTC; cdr3_aa: CASRGTPALNEQFF
v_call: TRBV27; d_call: TRBD2; j_call: TRBJ2-5; clone_size: once; cdr3_nt: TGTGCCAGCAGTTTACGTCAGGGAGGGCAAGAGACCCAGTACTTC; cdr3_aa: CASSLRQGGQETQYF
v_call: TRBV18; d_call: -; j_call: TRBJ2-6; clone_size: -; cdr3_nt: TGTGCCAGCTCACCGATCGGGGTCCCCCAGAGTGGGGCCAACGTCCTGACTTTC; cdr3_aa: CASSPIGVPQSGANVLTF
v_call: TRBV4-1; d_call: TRBD1; j_call: TRBJ1-2; clone_size: -; cdr3_nt: TGCGCCAGCAGCCCCCAGACAGGGGAGGGTGGCTACACCTTC; cdr3_aa: CASSPQTGEGGYTF
v_call: TRBV5-8; d_call: TRBD1; j_call: TRBJ2-2; clone_size: -; cdr3_nt: TGTGCCAGCAGCTTCACAGGGGGCTCTTTTGACACCGGGGAGCTGTTTTTT; cdr3_aa: CASSFTGGSFDTGELFF
v_call: TRBV7-9; d_call: -; j_call: TRBJ1-4; clone_size: -; cdr3_nt: TGTGCCAGCAGCTTTGTCGATGAAAAACTGTTTTTT; cdr3_aa: CASSFVDEKLFF
v_call: TRBV29-1; d_call: TRBD1; j_call: TRBJ1-2; clone_size: -; cdr3_nt: TGCAGCGTTGCCGGGACAGCCTATGGCTACACCTTC; cdr3_aa: CSVAGTAYGYTF